This T cell receptor (beta chain) appears in the sequencing data of a study of tumor-infiltrating lymphocytes in primary liver carcinoma. Turning to the study itself: In every tissue type, samples returned a similar yield of roughly 3.5 to 7.13 million productive TCRbeta reads.

Researchers generated TCR beta cDNA from 500 ng of total RNA, relying on a constant-region primer. Amplification in three nested multiplex PCR rounds with slightly modified ARM-PCR gave rise to TCR beta libraries. Primers for the first two PCR rounds were TRBV1-TRBV30 forward primers and a C-beta reverse primer (roughly 9 cycles per round). TCRdb independently ran MiXCR on the multiplex PCR reads; one entry per CDR3 protein. The table has approximately 310,000 distinct CDR3 sequences, 65% seen once. Germline DNA was also extracted, while the blood RNA originated from unsorted whole blood. General observations from the study: The study found tumor-adjacent and tumor-blood pairs overlapped less than tumor region pairs. Tumors and blood were compared for top-250-clone fraction, and tumors had the significantly higher value (p = 0.039).

The CDR3 is made up of 18 amino acids. Germline CDR1 reads MDHEN; CDR2 reads SYDVKM. To note about this clonotype: The antigen is undetermined. One junction end disagrees with the germline gene, perhaps due to a read error.

The clonotype was recovered from a man aged 40-49 years with primary liver carcinoma and hepatitis B virus infection. The specimen was peripheral blood. The rearrangement uses TRBV28 and TRBJ2-5; 9 positions agree with TRBD2. CDR3 loop: CASILRRDSGRSGETQYF. The CDR3 bases are TGTGCCAGCATTTTACGGCGGGATAGCGGGAGATCGGGAGAGACCCAGTACTTC.